Listed below are T cell receptor beta chains from one sample, sequenced in a study of cytomegalovirus exposure and HLA in healthy donors. Method: immunoSEQ multiplex PCR; TCRdb's copy keeps in-frame clones and lacks some. The sample contains 35,000 or so clones, 81% of which appear only once. Sequencing used PBMCs. These receptors all come from a woman in her thirties or forties in good health and CMV-seronegative. Both conserved end residues are part of each CDR3. D genes are given only for firm matches. Rows may omit the clone size; those that give it use once, few, many or a size class.

clone size: NA
J gene: TRBJ1-2
V gene: TRBV5-1
CDR3 length: 14
D gene: NA
CDR3 protein: CASSLGSENYGYTF
CDR3 DNA: TGCGCCAGCAGCTTGGGGTCAGAAAACTATGGCTACACCTTC

clone size: few
J gene: TRBJ1-6
V gene: TRBV2
CDR3 length: 11
D gene: NA
CDR3 protein: CASSEGEDLHF
CDR3 DNA: TGTGCCAGCAGTGAAGGGGAGGACCTCCACTTT

clone size: NA
J gene: TRBJ1-5
V gene: TRBV6-4
CDR3 length: 16
D gene: NA
CDR3 protein: CASTETGIGSNQPQHF
CDR3 DNA: TGTGCCAGCACCGAAACAGGGATCGGCAGCAATCAGCCCCAGCATTTT

clone size: NA
J gene: TRBJ2-7
V gene: TRBV18
CDR3 length: 13
D gene: TRBD1
CDR3 protein: CASGVRGQGEQYF
CDR3 DNA: TGTGCCAGCGGAGTCAGGGGGCAAGGCGAGCAGTACTTC

clone size: NA
J gene: TRBJ2-7
V gene: TRBV7-2
CDR3 length: 16
D gene: TRBD2
CDR3 protein: CASSLGRLAGGYEQYF
CDR3 DNA: TGTGCCAGCAGCTTAGGGCGACTAGCGGGTGGTTACGAGCAGTACTTC

clone size: NA
J gene: TRBJ2-1
V gene: TRBV7-9
CDR3 length: 16
D gene: TRBD2
CDR3 protein: CASSLSALAGDNEQFF
CDR3 DNA: TGTGCCAGCAGCTTATCTGCACTAGCGGGGGACAATGAGCAGTTCTTC

clone size: NA
J gene: TRBJ1-5
V gene: TRBV7-6
CDR3 length: 14
D gene: NA
CDR3 protein: CASSPVGGNQPQHF
CDR3 DNA: TGTGCCAGCAGCCCTGTGGGCGGGAATCAGCCCCAGCATTTT

clone size: NA
J gene: TRBJ2-2
V gene: TRBV21-1
CDR3 length: 17
D gene: NA
CDR3 protein: CASSRRGGTRRTGELFF
CDR3 DNA: TGTGCCAGCAGCAGAAGGGGTGGGACTAGAAGGACCGGGGAGCTGTTTTTT

clone size: NA
J gene: TRBJ1-4
V gene: TRBV5-1
CDR3 length: 13
D gene: TRBD1
CDR3 protein: CASSLGQGEKLFF
CDR3 DNA: TGCGCCAGCAGCTTGGGACAGGGCGAAAAACTGTTTTTT

clone size: NA
J gene: TRBJ2-3
V gene: TRBV25-1
CDR3 length: 14
D gene: TRBD1
CDR3 protein: CASSGDRGTDTQYF
CDR3 DNA: TGTGCCAGCAGTGGCGACAGGGGAACAGATACGCAGTATTTT

clone size: NA
J gene: TRBJ1-2
V gene: TRBV6-1
CDR3 length: 14
D gene: NA
CDR3 protein: CASSRSTGVYGYTF
CDR3 DNA: TGTGCCAGCAGTCGGTCGACAGGAGTCTATGGCTACACCTTC